One sample yielded the 27 T cell receptor beta chains listed below, sequenced in a study of spatial heterogeneity in lung cancer. Whole-study findings and limits: One measure, the expanded intratumoral alpha and beta TCR count, tracked tumor mutation counts.

TCRdb independently ran MiXCR on the 5' RACE reads; one entry per CDR3 protein. The table records 15,000 to 20,000 distinct CDR3 sequences, about 6.3% of them present only once. Time point in this sample: sample taken at primary tumor resection. These receptors are not linked to any known antigen. The specimen was lung tumor tissue, collected at surgery. These receptors all stem from a male donor with early-stage non-small cell lung cancer.

This clonotype is large by share. In a library made to pick up alpha chains, this beta chain is a stray read with a size that means little. V and J are TRBV20-1 and TRBJ2-7, with 8 bases fitting TRBD2. The length of the CDR3 is 16 residues. The V gene end was trimmed by 0 bases and the J gene end by 4 bases; junction bases not matched to a gene: 11. In germline, CDR1 is DFQATT, CDR2 SNEGSKA (reference sequence). This CDR3 reads CSARDLSAGVRYEQYF. In DNA form, the CDR3 reads TGCAGTGCTAGAGATTTATCAGCGGGAGTCCGGTACGAGCAGTACTTC.

About this clonotype: Little can be read into the size of this beta chain, an off-target read in a library designed for alpha chains. The CDR3 coding sequence is TGTGCCAGCAGGCCCACTAGCGGGAGTAAGACAGATACGCAGTATTTT. As protein: CASRPTSGSKTDTQYF. The chain couples TRBV7-2 to TRBJ2-3, with TRBD2 identical over 11 bases. Germline-derived CDR1 and CDR2 are SGHTA and FQGNSA. V lost 6 bases to trimming and J lost 3 bases; unmatched junction nucleotides: 8. The length of the CDR3 is 16 residues. Full variable domain (remainder filled in from reference TRBV7-2 and TRBJ2-3): GAGVSQSPSNKVTEKGKDVELRCDPISGHTALYWYRQSLGQGLEFLIYFQGNSAPDKSGLPSDRFSAERTGGSVSTLTIQRTQQEDSAVYLCASRPTSGSKTDTQYFGPGTRLTVL.

In its sample, this clonotype ranks as medium-sized. This beta chain turned up in a library designed for alpha chains; as an off-target read, its abundance says little. The CDR3 loop is CASSFLGLAGTYEQYF. CDR3 coding DNA: TGCGCCAGCAGCTTTCTGGGACTAGCGGGAACCTACGAGCAGTACTTC. This sequence joins TRBV5-1 and TRBJ2-7; TRBD2 matches 13 bases. The CDR3 runs 16 residues. V trimming: 2 bases; J trimming: 2 bases; junction bases outside the gene matches: 4. The germline V gene encodes CDR1 SGHRS and CDR2 YFSETQ.

This clonotype occurred many times. The library was designed around alpha chains, so this beta chain is a stray read whose abundance carries little weight. The chain recombines TRBV9 with TRBJ2-3; 7 bases are shared with TRBD1. This CDR3 is 16 amino acids long. Germline V gene data show CDR1 as SGDLS and CDR2 as YYNGEE. Trimming at V came to 3 bases and at J to 2 bases, leaving 9 bases not matched to a gene. The CDR3 loop reads CASSEGLQGVTDTQYF. In DNA form, the CDR3 reads TGTGCCAGCAGCGAGGGTTTGCAGGGGGTCACAGATACGCAGTATTTT. Supplemented by reference TRBV9 and TRBJ2-3, the full variable domain reads DSGVTQTPKHLITATGQRVTLRCSPRSGDLSVYWYQQSLDQGLQFLIQYYNGEERAKGNILERFSAQQFPDLHSELNLSSLELGDSALYFCASSEGLQGVTDTQYFGPGTRLTVL.

In this sample, this clonotype turned up a few times. In a library made to pick up alpha chains, this beta chain is a stray read with a size that means little. This chain connects TRBV7-9 to TRBJ1-5; tentative D call: TRBD1 (5 bases). Trimming removed 5 bases from V and 5 bases from J, with 7 bases in between. The CDR3 is 12 amino acids. CDR1 is SEHNR, CDR2 FQNEAQ, per germline (reference sequence). This chain's CDR3 is CASSRGDQPQHF. Here the CDR3 DNA reads TGTGCCAGCAGCCGAGGGGATCAGCCCCAGCATTTT.

In this sample, this clonotype turned up many times. Being off target in a library aimed at alpha chains, this beta chain has a size of little meaning. The chain couples TRBV10-2 to TRBJ1-6; D not resolved. Germline lookup yields CDR1 WSHSY and CDR2 SAAADI. The V end was cut by 11 bases, the J end by 7 bases, with 15 bases between. The CDR3 extends over 13 amino acids. CDR3 amino acids: CASDTRENSPLHF. DNA of the CDR3: TGCGCCTCCGACACGAGAGAGAATTCACCCCTCCACTTT.

This clonotype was seen repeatedly, ten times or more. This beta chain represents an off-target read in a library built for alpha chains; its size is of limited meaning. J is TRBJ2-3 and V is TRBV20-1; a possible D gene is TRBD1 (6 bases). The CDR3 totals 14 residues. Between the trimmed V and J ends, which lost 5 bases and 4 bases, there was a span of 16 bases. Germline lookup yields CDR1 DFQATT and CDR2 SNEGSKA (reference sequence). For the CDR3, the DNA is TGCAGTGCTGTGGACAGTCACCTCGCAGATACGCAGTATTTT. It codes for CSAVDSHLADTQYF.

This clonotype was observed at least ten times. This beta chain came through as a stray read in a library set up for alpha chains, and its size says little. Here the CDR3 reads CASSLPENQPQHF. In DNA, the CDR3 is TGTGCCAGCAGTTTGCCGGAGAATCAGCCCCAGCATTTT. The chain couples TRBV28 to TRBJ1-5; D uncertain. Germline V CDR1 and CDR2: MDHEN, SYDVKM. The CDR3 has 13 amino acids. Trimming removed 3 bases from V and 4 bases from J, with 7 bases in between.

Points on this clonotype: A much bigger clone sits one base away, suggesting this may be a read error. Because the library targeted alpha chains, this beta chain is an off-target read whose size means little. The chain couples TRBV5-5 to TRBJ2-5, with D perhaps TRBD1 or TRBD2 (5 bases each). Germline V CDR1 and CDR2: SGHKS, YYEKEE (reference sequence). CDR3 length: 15 residues. V was cut by 6 bases and J by 3 bases, with 18 bases left in between. CDR3: CASIYFSGTEETQYF. The CDR3 DNA reads TGTGCCAGCATCTACTTCTCCGGGACGGAAGAGACCCAGTACTTC.

Concerning this clonotype: This beta chain is a stray read from a library made for alpha chains; its abundance is not meaningful. V usage is TRBV6-2 or TRBV6-3 and J usage is TRBJ2-5, with 7 nucleotides matching TRBD1. Per the germline V gene, CDR1 is MNHEY and CDR2 is SVGEGT. With V trimmed by 8 bases and J by 3 bases, 6 bases remained unmatched. The CDR3 totals 13 residues. CDR3 residues: CASRDSYKETQYF. The CDR3 nucleotides are TGTGCCAGCCGGGACAGCTATAAAGAGACCCAGTACTTC.

Many counts were recorded for this clonotype. This beta chain came through as a stray read in a library set up for alpha chains, and its size says little. The chain links TRBV4-3 to TRBJ2-7; D perhaps matches TRBD2 (6 bases). Deletions cut 2 bases from V and 0 bases from J, with 14 bases between. The CDR3 spans 16 residues. Germline CDR1 and CDR2: LGHNA and YSLEER. This chain's CDR3 is CASSQSPGLSSYEQYF. The CDR3 DNA is TGCGCCAGCAGCCAATCACCGGGACTTAGCTCCTACGAGCAGTACTTC.

This clonotype was counted many times. Because the library targeted alpha chains, this beta chain is an off-target read whose size means little. CDR3 loop: CASSQDSSGNTIYF. CDR3 coding DNA: TGTGCCAGCAGCCAAGACTCCTCTGGAAACACCATATATTTT. The chain is built from TRBV4-2 and TRBJ1-3, with D unresolved. V lost 0 bases to trimming and J lost 0 bases, with 3 bases between them. CDR3 length equals 14 residues. Germline-derived CDR1 and CDR2 are LGHNA and YNFKEQ.

This clonotype has just a few counts. This beta chain turned up in a library designed for alpha chains; as an off-target read, its abundance says little. V gene TRBV5-1 combines with J gene TRBJ2-3; no definite D call. The germline V gene encodes CDR1 SGHRS and CDR2 YFSETQ. Trimming took off 0 bases at V and 1 base at J, with 12 bases between the two ends. This CDR3 is built from 16 residues. CDR3 sequence reads: CASSLGLTDGTDTQYF. The CDR3 DNA reads TGCGCCAGCAGCTTGGGCCTCACGGATGGCACAGATACGCAGTATTTT.

This clonotype has ten or more counts. With the library built for alpha chains, this beta chain is off target and its frequency is not meaningful. This rearrangement joins TRBV27 to TRBJ2-1, with D perhaps assigned TRBD1 or TRBD2 (6 bases each). CDR3 length: 15 residues. V lost 11 bases and J lost 3, with 20 bases in between. Germline V gene sequence: CDR1 MNHEY, CDR2 SMNVEV (reference sequence). As DNA, the CDR3 is TGTGCCTCTCGTGAGGGGGGACCCTACTACAATGAGCAGTTCTTC. As protein: CASREGGPYYNEQFF.

Many counts were recorded for this clonotype. For a library built for alpha chains, this beta chain is a stray read; little rests on its size. The chain uses TRBV5-6 and TRBJ2-7, with 8 bases aligning to TRBD1. V shed 2 bases, J shed 6 bases, and the junction held 7 bases outside the gene matches. Germline V gives CDR1 SGHDT, CDR2 YYEEEE. The CDR3 covers 14 residues. CDR3 in amino acids: CASSFRDRQREQYF. The CDR3 DNA follows: TGTGCCAGCAGCTTCCGGGACAGGCAACGCGAGCAGTACTTC. Filled out from reference TRBV5-6 and TRBJ2-7, the complete variable domain reads DAGVTQSPTHLIKTRGQQVTLRCSPKSGHDTVSWYQQALGQGPQFIFQYYEEEERQRGNFPDRFSGHQFPNYSSELNVNALLLGDSALYLCASSFRDRQREQYFGPGTRLTVT.

In this sample, this clonotype turned up many times. This beta chain is an off-target read within a library intended for alpha chains, so its frequency means little. The chain uses TRBV10-2 and TRBJ1-2; tentatively, D is TRBD1 (5 bases). Trimming shortened V by 3 bases and J by 3 bases, and 14 bases separated the two germline ends. The CDR3 is 15 residues long. CDR1 and CDR2 from the germline V gene are WSHSY and SAAADI. In nucleotides, the CDR3 is TGCGCCAGCAGTGACGTACTGTGGGGGGACTATGGCTACACCTTC. The encoded protein is CASSDVLWGDYGYTF.

Regarding this clonotype: This beta chain appears as a stray read in a library generated for alpha chains; its size is not informative. The chain has TRBV20-1 and TRBJ1-5; the D gene is possibly TRBD1 (5 bases). Germline V CDR1 and CDR2: DFQATT, SNEGSKA (reference sequence). V lost 3 bases and J lost 6, with 12 bases in between. This CDR3 is 13 amino acids long. The CDR3 spells CSARIQGGQPQHF. The CDR3 bases are TGCAGTGCTAGGATTCAGGGCGGTCAGCCCCAGCATTTT.

This clonotype has ten or more counts. As an off-target read in a library built for alpha chains, this beta chain has a frequency of little significance. V usage is TRBV7-9 and J usage is TRBJ2-3, with a weak D call TRBD2 (6 bases). CDR3 size: 17 residues. CDR1 is SEHNR and CDR2 is FQNEAQ in the germline V gene (reference sequence). The germline V and J ends were trimmed by 1 base and 5 bases, with 19 bases remaining between them. For the CDR3, the DNA is TGTGCCAGCAGCTTAGTGGGAGGAACTACCTCCGGAGATACGCAGTATTTT. It specifies CASSLVGGTTSGDTQYF. Supplemented by reference TRBV7-9 and TRBJ2-3, the full variable domain reads DTGVSQNPRHKITKRGQNVTFRCDPISEHNRLYWYRQTLGQGPEFLTYFQNEAQLEKSRLLSDRFSAERPKGSFSTLEIQRTEQGDSAMYLCASSLVGGTTSGDTQYFGPGTRLTVL.

This clonotype came up many times. Because the library targeted alpha chains, this beta chain is an off-target read whose size means little. V is TRBV7-3 and J is TRBJ2-1, with no clear D. Per germline, CDR1 SGHTA and CDR2 FQGTGA. V gave up 0 bases and J gave up 0 bases, with 12 bases separating them. The CDR3 runs 17 residues. CDR3 amino acids: CASSLTGLGYSYNEQFF. The CDR3, as DNA: TGTGCCAGCAGCTTAACGGGTCTGGGGTACTCCTACAATGAGCAGTTCTTC.

This clonotype came up many times. Little can be read into the size of this beta chain, an off-target read in a library designed for alpha chains. The chain joins TRBV27 to TRBJ1-4; D is ambiguous. Trimming pared 5 bases from V and 10 bases from J, leaving 17 bases between. The CDR3 has 14 residues. Germline assignment: CDR1 MNHEY and CDR2 SMNVEV (reference sequence). CDR3 in DNA: TGTGCCAGCAGTGCAAGCAAAGGAATGGGAAAACTGTTTTTT. This encodes CASSASKGMGKLFF.

This clonotype was counted many times. Being off target in a library aimed at alpha chains, this beta chain has a size of little meaning. The chain carries TRBV4-2 and TRBJ2-3, with 9 bases that match TRBD2. This CDR3 comprises 17 residues. V lost 4 bases, J lost 2 bases, and 10 bases stayed unmatched. Germline V gene data show CDR1 as LGHNA and CDR2 as YNFKEQ. This CDR3 reads CASSPLRSGGPTDTQYF. The CDR3 region has the DNA TGTGCCAGCAGCCCCTTGAGAAGCGGGGGGCCCACAGATACGCAGTATTTT.

This clonotype was counted many times. For a library built for alpha chains, this beta chain is a stray read; little rests on its size. The rearrangement uses TRBV20-1 and TRBJ1-1; perhaps TRBD1 as D (5 bases). The CDR3 consists of 13 residues. Germline loops: CDR1 DFQATT, CDR2 SNEGSKA (reference sequence). Trimming stripped 6 bases from V and 4 bases from J, with 15 bases between. The CDR3 nucleotides read TGCAGTGCCCCCTGGGCCGGGGCCACTGAAGCTTTCTTT. Its protein product is CSAPWAGATEAFF.

This clonotype was counted at least ten times. With the library built for alpha chains, this beta chain is off target and its frequency is not meaningful. The chain carries TRBV3-1 and TRBJ1-1; tentative D call: TRBD1 (5 bases). The CDR3 has 14 residues. V lost 0 bases and J lost 4, with 9 bases in between. Per the germline V gene, CDR1 is LGHDT and CDR2 is YNNKEL (reference sequence). CDR3 sequence (DNA): TGTGCCAGCAGCCAAGAGATCAGGGCCACTGAAGCTTTCTTT. It is translated as CASSQEIRATEAFF. Full variable domain (missing parts from reference TRBV3-1 and TRBJ1-1): DTAVSQTPKYLVTQMGNDKSIKCEQNLGHDTMYWYKQDSKKFLKIMFSYNNKELIINETVPNRFSPKSPDKAHLNLHINSLELGDSAVYFCASSQEIRATEAFFGQGTRLTVV.

This clonotype has ten or more counts. The size of this beta chain means little, since it is a stray read in a library made for alpha chains. The rearrangement joins TRBV7-2 to TRBJ1-2; a possible D gene is TRBD1 (6 bases). Germline lookup yields CDR1 SGHTA and CDR2 FQGNSA. The V end lost 1 base, the J end lost 2 bases, and 8 bases lay between the germline ends. The CDR3 is made up of 14 amino acids. CDR3 DNA sequence: TGTGCCAGCAGCTTAGGACAGGTGAACTATGGCTACACCTTC. As protein: CASSLGQVNYGYTF.

This clonotype was recorded at least ten times. Because the library targeted alpha chains, this beta chain is an off-target read whose size means little. This rearrangement joins TRBV20-1 to TRBJ1-6; D may be TRBD1 (6 bases). From germline, CDR1 is DFQATT and CDR2 SNEGSKA (reference sequence). CDR3 length equals 13 residues. Trimming shortened V by 7 bases and J by 5 bases, and 12 bases separated the two germline ends. The CDR3 protein is CSGGGFNNSPLHF. The CDR3 DNA is TGCAGTGGGGGGGGCTTCAATAATTCACCCCTCCACTTT.

This clonotype was seen many times. Being off target in a library aimed at alpha chains, this beta chain has a size of little meaning. This sequence joins TRBV5-1 and TRBJ2-5; 7 bases map to TRBD1. The germline CDR1 and CDR2 sequences are SGHRS and YFSETQ. The CDR3 contains 14 residues. The V and J ends lost 0 bases and 5 bases, in that order; junction bases with no gene match: 4. The CDR3 spells CASSLAQQGETQYF. DNA for the CDR3: TGCGCCAGCAGCTTGGCTCAACAGGGGGAGACCCAGTACTTC.

As to this clonotype: Because the library targeted alpha chains, this beta chain is an off-target read whose size means little. This chain joins TRBV6-6 and TRBJ2-7; no firm D call. The germline CDR1 and CDR2 sequences are MNHNY and SVGAGI (reference sequence). This CDR3 contains 14 residues. Trimming took off 5 bases at V and 2 bases at J, with 13 bases between the two ends. CDR3 loop: CASSARLEPYEQYF. CDR3 sequence (DNA): TGTGCCAGCAGTGCCCGACTCGAGCCCTACGAGCAGTACTTC.